A selection of T cell receptor beta chains follows, all from one sample in a study of T cell responses to AZD1222 COVID-19 vaccine. Using immunoSEQ multiplex PCR, the repertoire was profiled, and TCRdb retains in-frame clones only, with some absent. The sample shows 90,000 to 130,000 clones, around 90% of them seen only once. Sample: peripheral blood, taken 28 days after the second AZD1222 dose. The origin of the receptors is an adult who received the AZD1222 COVID-19 vaccine. Both conserved end residues are part of each CDR3. The D gene is left open where the match is weak. Some rows have no size entry. The others give once, few or many, or a class for an expanded clone.

j_call v_call cdr3_length clone_size d_call cdr3_aa cdr3_nt
TRBJ2-3 TRBV28 13 . . CASSSRSLDTQYF TGTGCCAGCAGTTCCAGGTCCTTAGATACGCAGTATTTT
TRBJ2-7 TRBV5-1 12 . . CASSSADFKRYF TGCGCCAGCAGCTCCGCCGACTTTAAGCGGTACTTC
TRBJ2-3 TRBV5-4 14 . . CASSLRTYTDTQYF TGTGCCAGCAGCTTGAGGACCTATACAGATACGCAGTATTTT
TRBJ2-2 TRBV7-6 16 . TRBD2 CASSLKAGENTGELFF TGTGCCAGCAGCTTAAAAGCGGGGGAGAACACCGGGGAGCTGTTTTTT
TRBJ2-3 TRBV12-5 13 . TRBD2 CASGSPGLVTQYF TGTGCTAGTGGAAGCCCGGGACTAGTGACGCAGTATTTT
TRBJ2-3 TRBV2 15 . TRBD1 CASRGGTGGTDTQYF TGTGCCAGCAGGGGGGGGACAGGGGGCACAGATACGCAGTATTTT
TRBJ1-4 TRBV19 14 . . CASGQTRFNEKLFF TGTGCCAGTGGACAGACACGATTTAATGAAAAACTGTTTTTT
TRBJ2-7 TRBV4-3 21 . TRBD2 CASSQESPLQGRSGGAYEQYF TGCGCCAGCAGCCAAGAGAGCCCTCTGCAGGGGAGGAGCGGGGGTGCCTACGAGCAGTACTTC
TRBJ2-7 TRBV9 13 . . CASSPDISYEQYF TGTGCCAGCAGCCCCGACATCTCCTACGAGCAGTACTTC
TRBJ2-7 TRBV5-1 14 . . CASSSRPEAYEQYF TGCGCCAGCAGCTCCCGCCCAGAGGCCTACGAGCAGTACTTC
TRBJ1-4 TRBV30 12 once . CAWMGANEKLFF TGTGCCTGGATGGGGGCTAATGAAAAACTGTTTTTT
TRBJ2-7 TRBV3-1/TRBV3-2 12 . . CASSQGTYEQYF TGTGCCAGCAGCCAGGGAACCTACGAGCAGTACTTC
TRBJ1-5 TRBV6-6 15 . TRBD1 CASWGGQGGNQPQHF TGTGCCAGCTGGGGGGGACAGGGGGGCAATCAGCCCCAGCATTTT
TRBJ1-2 TRBV30 14 . . CAWRGTSGGYGYTF TGTGCCTGGAGAGGGACGTCGGGCGGCTATGGCTACACCTTC
TRBJ2-3 TRBV7-2 15 . . CASSQMGIGTDTQYF TGTGCCAGCAGCCAGATGGGGATTGGGACAGATACGCAGTATTTT
TRBJ2-7 TRBV24-1 15 once TRBD2 CATSDPAGDPYEQYF TGTGCCACCAGTGACCCAGCGGGGGACCCCTATGAGCAGTACTTC
TRBJ2-3 TRBV9 15 . TRBD1 CASSAGQGAPDTQYF TGTGCCAGCAGCGCGGGACAGGGGGCCCCAGATACGCAGTATTTT
TRBJ2-1 TRBV5-1 15 . TRBD2 CASTTSGGSYNEQFF TGCGCCAGCACGACTAGCGGGGGCTCATACAATGAGCAGTTCTTC
TRBJ2-5 TRBV3-1/TRBV3-2 17 once TRBD2 CASSQESLWGGGETQYF TGTGCCAGCAGCCAAGAATCCCTCTGGGGGGGAGGGGAGACCCAGTACTTC
TRBJ2-7 TRBV7-2 15 . . CASSSRAGQTYEQYF TGTGCCAGCAGTTCAAGGGCGGGACAAACCTACGAGCAGTACTTC
TRBJ1-2 TRBV6-2/TRBV6-3 14 . . CASSYLAGNYGYTF TGTGCCAGCAGTTATCTGGCAGGTAACTATGGCTACACCTTC
TRBJ2-1 TRBV2 14 . . CASSLGPSYNEQFF TGTGCCAGCAGCCTCGGACCCAGCTACAATGAGCAGTTCTTC
TRBJ1-5 TRBV7-2 17 . . CASSPTPITGSNQPQHF TGTGCCAGCAGCCCGACCCCCATAACTGGGAGCAATCAGCCCCAGCATTTT
TRBJ2-3 TRBV9 14 . . CASSVVGVSDTRYF TGTGCCAGCAGCGTAGTGGGGGTTAGTGATACGCGGTATTTT
TRBJ1-5 TRBV29-1 14 . . CSVGSGYSNQPQHF TGCAGCGTGGGCTCGGGGTATAGCAATCAGCCCCAGCATTTT
TRBJ1-1 TRBV7-8 16 . TRBD1 CASSPRDRGPGTEAFF TGTGCCAGCAGCCCTCGGGACAGGGGGCCAGGCACTGAAGCTTTCTTT
TRBJ2-2 TRBV3-1/TRBV3-2 16 once . CASSQEWLPNTGELFF TGTGCCAGCAGCCAAGAGTGGCTACCGAACACCGGGGAGCTGTTTTTT
TRBJ2-2 TRBV5-4 15 . . CASSHIVQPTGELFF TGTGCCAGCAGCCACATAGTACAACCCACCGGGGAGCTGTTTTTT
TRBJ2-5 TRBV19 12 . . CASKGGGETQYF TGTGCCAGTAAGGGGGGCGGTGAGACCCAGTACTTC
TRBJ1-6 TRBV20-1 14 . TRBD1 CSASGGQYNSPLHF TGCAGTGCTAGTGGGGGACAGTATAATTCACCCCTCCACTTT
TRBJ1-2 TRBV24-1 12 . . CAPSRGIYGYTF TGTGCCCCCTCCCGGGGAATCTATGGCTACACCTTC
TRBJ2-1 TRBV9 13 . . CASSVVRLGEQFF TGTGCCAGCAGCGTAGTAAGGTTGGGTGAGCAGTTCTTC
TRBJ1-4 TRBV4-3 18 . TRBD1 CASSRLTGGGYPNEKLFF TGCGCCAGCAGCAGGTTGACAGGGGGCGGTTACCCTAATGAAAAACTGTTTTTT
TRBJ1-2 TRBV4-1 19 . TRBD1 CASSQDRGAGTGVLYGYTF TGCGCCAGCAGCCAAGATCGGGGCGCCGGGACAGGGGTACTCTATGGCTACACCTTC
TRBJ2-1 TRBV11-2 15 . TRBD2 CASSLTSGGYNEQFF TGTGCCAGCAGCCTCACTAGCGGGGGTTACAATGAGCAGTTCTTC
TRBJ1-1 TRBV2 15 once . CASSEPGGGWTEAFF TGTGCCAGCAGTGAGCCCGGTGGGGGTTGGACTGAAGCTTTCTTT
TRBJ1-6 TRBV13 17 . . CASSLVSLQGYGSPLHF TGTGCCAGCAGCTTAGTTTCCCTACAGGGTTATGGTTCACCCCTCCACTTT
TRBJ2-3 TRBV28 15 . . CASNLSGGGTDTQYF TGTGCCAGCAACCTATCGGGGGGCGGCACAGATACGCAGTATTTT
TRBJ1-3 TRBV10-3 16 . TRBD1 CASSARDRGNGNTIYF TGTGCCTCTTCCGCCCGGGACAGGGGGAATGGAAACACCATATATTTT
TRBJ1-2 TRBV2 11 . . CASGFQDGRAF TGTGCCAGCGGGTTCCAGGACGGCCGAGCCTTC
TRBJ1-3 TRBV6-5 15 . . CASSYSMTVGNTIYF TGTGCCAGCAGTTACTCGATGACAGTAGGAAACACCATATATTTT
TRBJ1-1 TRBV7-8 13 . . CASSRDTLTEAFF TGTGCCAGCAGCCGGGACACACTCACTGAAGCTTTCTTT
TRBJ1-2 TRBV3-1/TRBV3-2 16 . . CASSQAQWSANYGYTF TGTGCCAGCAGCCAAGCTCAGTGGTCCGCTAACTATGGCTACACCTTC
TRBJ1-2 TRBV10-3 14 . . CAIPSGGDGYGYTF TGTGCCATCCCTTCGGGGGGGGATGGCTATGGCTACACCTTC
TRBJ2-5 TRBV18 13 . . CASSGTREETQYF TGTGCCAGCTCCGGGACCCGGGAGGAGACCCAGTACTTC
TRBJ2-3 TRBV7-3 15 . . CASSPVGLVTDTQYF TGTGCCAGCAGCCCCGTGGGGCTAGTGACAGATACGCAGTATTTT
TRBJ2-7 TRBV19 13 . . CASSITDSYEQYF TGTGCCAGTAGTATTACAGATAGCTACGAGCAGTACTTC
TRBJ1-6 TRBV5-1 16 . . CASSSQEPGGNSPLHF TGCGCCAGCAGCTCACAGGAGCCTGGGGGGAATTCACCCCTCCACTTT
TRBJ1-1 TRBV7-9 10 . . CASSVIEAFF TGTGCCAGCAGCGTCATCGAAGCTTTCTTT
TRBJ2-1 TRBV2 12 . TRBD1 CASSEGTGVGFF TGTGCCAGCAGTGAAGGGACAGGGGTTGGGTTCTTC
TRBJ2-7 TRBV5-1 18 . . CASSLGGGGVSSGYEQYF TGCGCCAGCAGCTTGGGGGGTGGAGGGGTAAGTTCCGGGTACGAGCAGTACTTC
TRBJ2-3 TRBV5-1 14 . . CASRRDFVTDTQYF TGCGCCAGCAGGAGGGACTTCGTCACAGATACGCAGTATTTT
TRBJ1-5 TRBV5-4 16 . TRBD1 CASSIGTGRRQQPQHF TGTGCCAGCAGCATCGGGACAGGGAGGAGACAGCAGCCCCAGCATTTT
TRBJ2-5 TRBV5-4 14 . . CASSPWDTQETQYF TGTGCCAGCAGCCCGTGGGACACCCAAGAGACCCAGTACTTC
TRBJ2-5 TRBV7-2 12 . . CASSSKGETQYF TGTGCCAGCAGCTCTAAAGGCGAGACCCAGTACTTC
TRBJ1-1 TRBV7-9 14 . . CASSFGTVNTEAFF TGTGCCAGCAGCTTCGGGACGGTGAACACTGAAGCTTTCTTT
TRBJ2-5 TRBV2 14 . TRBD2 CASSELTSGETQYF TGTGCCAGCAGTGAATTGACTAGCGGGGAGACCCAGTACTTC
TRBJ1-2 TRBV3-1/TRBV3-2 13 . . CASSSGAFYGYTF TGTGCCAGCAGTTCAGGGGCTTTCTATGGCTACACCTTC